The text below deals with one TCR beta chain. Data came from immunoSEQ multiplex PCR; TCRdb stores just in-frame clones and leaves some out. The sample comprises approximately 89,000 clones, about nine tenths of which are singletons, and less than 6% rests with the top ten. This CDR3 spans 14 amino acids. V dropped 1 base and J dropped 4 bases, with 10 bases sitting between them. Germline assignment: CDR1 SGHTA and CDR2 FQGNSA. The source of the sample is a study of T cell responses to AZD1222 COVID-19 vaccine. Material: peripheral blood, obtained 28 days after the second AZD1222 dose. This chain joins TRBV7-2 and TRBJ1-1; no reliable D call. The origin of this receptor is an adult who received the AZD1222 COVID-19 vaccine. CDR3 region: CASSLVPGSTEAFF. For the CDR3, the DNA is TGTGCCAGCAGCTTAGTTCCGGGTTCCACTGAAGCTTTCTTT.